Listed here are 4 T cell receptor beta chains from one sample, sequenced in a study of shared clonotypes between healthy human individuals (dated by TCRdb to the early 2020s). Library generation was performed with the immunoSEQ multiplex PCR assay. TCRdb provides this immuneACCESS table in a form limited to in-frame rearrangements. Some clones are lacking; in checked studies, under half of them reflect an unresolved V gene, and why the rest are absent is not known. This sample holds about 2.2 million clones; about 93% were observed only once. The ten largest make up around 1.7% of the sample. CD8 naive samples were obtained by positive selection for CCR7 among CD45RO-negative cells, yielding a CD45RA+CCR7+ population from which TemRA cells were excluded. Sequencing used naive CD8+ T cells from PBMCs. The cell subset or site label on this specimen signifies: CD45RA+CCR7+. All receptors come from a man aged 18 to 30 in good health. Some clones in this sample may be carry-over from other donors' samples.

In DNA, the CDR3 is TGCGCCAGCAGCCAAGATCGGTCGGGACTCCTATCCTACGAGCAGTACTTC. Translation: CASSQDRSGLLSYEQYF. The chain carries TRBV4-1 and TRBJ2-7; a possible D gene is TRBD2 (6 bases). This CDR3 has 17 residues. Trimming cost V 0 bases and J 1 base, with 16 bases left between them. Germline lookup yields CDR1 MGHRA and CDR2 YSYEKL.

Here the CDR3 reads CASSLHRGGQPQHF. DNA of the CDR3: TGTGCCAGCAGCTTGCACAGGGGTGGCCAGCCCCAGCATTTT. This sequence joins TRBV7-2 and TRBJ1-5; 7 bases are shared with TRBD1. Trimming cost V 3 bases and J 7 bases; bases outside gene matches: 6. CDR3 length equals 14 residues. In germline, CDR1 is SGHTA, CDR2 FQGNSA.

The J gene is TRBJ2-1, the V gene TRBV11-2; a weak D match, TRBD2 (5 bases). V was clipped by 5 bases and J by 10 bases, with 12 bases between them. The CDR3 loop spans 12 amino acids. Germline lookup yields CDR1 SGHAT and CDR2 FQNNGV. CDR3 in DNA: TGTGCCAGCAGCCGGATGGAGGCCGAGCAGTTCTTC. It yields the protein CASSRMEAEQFF.

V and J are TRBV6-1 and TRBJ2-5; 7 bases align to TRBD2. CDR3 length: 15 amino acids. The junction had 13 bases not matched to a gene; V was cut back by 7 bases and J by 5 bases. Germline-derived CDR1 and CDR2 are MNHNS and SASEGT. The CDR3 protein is CASNLLRGVSETQYF. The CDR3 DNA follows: TGTGCCAGCAACCTACTACGGGGGGTCAGCGAGACCCAGTACTTC.